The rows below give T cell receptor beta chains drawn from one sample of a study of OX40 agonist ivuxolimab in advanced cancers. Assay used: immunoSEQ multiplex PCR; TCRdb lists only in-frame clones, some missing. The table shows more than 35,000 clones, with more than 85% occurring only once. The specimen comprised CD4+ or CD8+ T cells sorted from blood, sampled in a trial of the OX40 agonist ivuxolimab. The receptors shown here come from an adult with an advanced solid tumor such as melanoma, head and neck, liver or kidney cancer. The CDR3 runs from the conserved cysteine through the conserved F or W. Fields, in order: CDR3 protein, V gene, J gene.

cdr3_aa: CASSSRGPDRGRGNAGELFF
v_call: TRBV5-1
j_call: TRBJ2-2

cdr3_aa: CASSLSPGGDYGYTF
v_call: TRBV5-1
j_call: TRBJ1-2

cdr3_aa: CASSRDSQETQYF
v_call: TRBV5-4
j_call: TRBJ2-5

cdr3_aa: CASGLTTVSGANVLTF
v_call: TRBV12-5
j_call: TRBJ2-6

cdr3_aa: CASSVSTGNNSPLHF
v_call: TRBV9
j_call: TRBJ1-6

cdr3_aa: CASSLADGGHEQYF
v_call: TRBV5-5
j_call: TRBJ2-7

cdr3_aa: CASSLASTSYNEQFF
v_call: TRBV5-4
j_call: TRBJ2-1

cdr3_aa: CASSLGRQGIRDTQYF
v_call: TRBV7-8
j_call: TRBJ2-3

cdr3_aa: CASSSYSGNTIYF
v_call: TRBV28
j_call: TRBJ1-3

cdr3_aa: CASSLTETQYF
v_call: TRBV7-2
j_call: TRBJ2-5

cdr3_aa: CASSLDGGYGYTF
v_call: TRBV5-1
j_call: TRBJ1-2

cdr3_aa: CASSSPAGATDTQYF
v_call: TRBV27
j_call: TRBJ2-3

cdr3_aa: CASSLRRDYGYTF
v_call: TRBV19
j_call: TRBJ1-2

cdr3_aa: CAWSVQRQAGEQYF
v_call: TRBV30
j_call: TRBJ2-7

cdr3_aa: CASSQESTAMNTEAFF
v_call: TRBV4-1
j_call: TRBJ1-1

cdr3_aa: CASSLAYLRDTQNTEAFF
v_call: TRBV7-9
j_call: TRBJ1-1